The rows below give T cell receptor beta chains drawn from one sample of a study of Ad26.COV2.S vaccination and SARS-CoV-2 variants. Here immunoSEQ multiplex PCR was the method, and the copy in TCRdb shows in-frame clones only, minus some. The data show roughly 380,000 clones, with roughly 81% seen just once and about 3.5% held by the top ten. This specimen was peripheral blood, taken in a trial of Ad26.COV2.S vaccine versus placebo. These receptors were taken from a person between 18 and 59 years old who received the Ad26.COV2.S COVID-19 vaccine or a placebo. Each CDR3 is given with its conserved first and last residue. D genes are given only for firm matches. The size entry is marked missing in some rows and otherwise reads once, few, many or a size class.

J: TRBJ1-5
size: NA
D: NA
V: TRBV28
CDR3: CASSFPGFPQHF
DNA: TGTGCCAGCAGTTTTCCGGGCTTTCCCCAGCATTTT

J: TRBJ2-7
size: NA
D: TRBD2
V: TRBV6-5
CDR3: CASSRGGVREQYF
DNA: TGTGCCAGCAGTCGCGGGGGGGTACGCGAGCAGTACTTC

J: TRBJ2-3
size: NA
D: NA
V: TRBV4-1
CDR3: CASSQGGGESTDTQYF
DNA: TGCGCCAGCAGCCAAGGGGGCGGGGAGAGCACAGATACGCAGTATTTT

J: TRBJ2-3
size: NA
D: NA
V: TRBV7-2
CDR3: CASSLGGVQDTQYF
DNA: TGTGCCAGCAGCTTAGGGGGCGTTCAAGATACGCAGTATTTT

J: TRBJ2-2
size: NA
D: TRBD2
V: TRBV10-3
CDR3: CAILRTWASGGEAGELFF
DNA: TGTGCCATCCTCCGCACTTGGGCTAGCGGGGGGGAAGCCGGGGAGCTGTTTTTT

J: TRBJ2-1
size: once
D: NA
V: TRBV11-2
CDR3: CASSSTRFEQFF
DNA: TGTGCCAGCAGCTCAACGAGGTTTGAGCAGTTCTTC

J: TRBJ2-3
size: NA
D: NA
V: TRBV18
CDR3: CASSSKEGRTDTQYF
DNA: TGTGCCAGCTCATCTAAGGAGGGCCGCACAGATACGCAGTATTTT

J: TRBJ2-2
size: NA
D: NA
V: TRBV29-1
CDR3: CSVRQALNTGELFF
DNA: TGCAGCGTTCGACAGGCCCTGAACACCGGGGAGCTGTTTTTT

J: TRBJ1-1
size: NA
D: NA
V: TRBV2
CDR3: CASRGDRNLDTEAFF
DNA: TGTGCCAGCAGGGGAGACAGGAACTTGGACACTGAAGCTTTCTTT

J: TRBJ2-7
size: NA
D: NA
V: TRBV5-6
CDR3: CASGQAPTYEQYF
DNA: TGTGCCAGCGGGCAAGCGCCCACCTACGAGCAGTACTTC

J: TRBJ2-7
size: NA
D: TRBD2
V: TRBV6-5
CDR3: CASSTGTSDHYEQYF
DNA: TGTGCCAGCAGTACCGGGACTAGCGACCACTACGAGCAGTACTTC